Listed here are 28 T cell receptor beta chains from one sample, sequenced in a study of human CD8 memory T cell subsets. UMI-labeled 5' RACE was used, and it produced the TCR beta libraries. For each CDR3 protein, TCRdb gives one entry from its re-call of the 5' RACE reads, without DNA. This sample's table reports about 8,800 distinct CDR3 sequences. CCR7+ PD-1+ TIGIT+ early memory CD8+ cells with dysfunctional traits were TPEX. The sample consisted of CD8+ T cells from PBMCs. These receptors originate from a human donor in good health.

The rearrangement links TRBV30 to TRBJ1-2. From germline, CDR1 is GTSNPN and CDR2 SVGIG (reference sequence). This CDR3 comprises 15 residues. The CDR3 protein is CAWSEDSYSIYGYTF.

The CDR3 spells CSAREPGIYNEQFF. J is TRBJ2-1 and V is TRBV20-1; as DNA is missing, the TRBD1 call by TCRdb cannot be tested. The CDR3 runs to 14 residues. Germline assignment: CDR1 DFQATT and CDR2 SNEGSKA (reference sequence).

The J gene is TRBJ2-2, the V gene TRBV29-1; there is no DNA to check the TCRdb D call of TRBD1. Germline CDR1 is SQVTM and CDR2 is ANQGSEA. The CDR3 has 15 residues. The CDR3 loop reads CSVDVGQDNTGELFF.

The chain couples TRBV6-2 or TRBV6-3 to TRBJ2-7; the TRBD1 assignment by TCRdb is unverifiable without DNA. Germline lookup yields CDR1 MNHEY and CDR2 SVGEGT. The CDR3 extends over 15 amino acids. CDR3 sequence reads: CASSYSLQGAYEQYF.

This clonotype is classed as large by frequency. V and J are TRBV6-5 and TRBJ1-2. This CDR3 spans 13 amino acids. Germline CDR1 and CDR2: MNHEY and SVGAGI. CDR3 sequence: CASSLSGIYGYTF.

The J gene is TRBJ1-1, the V gene TRBV6-6; the TCRdb call, TRBD1, lacks DNA for checking. Germline V CDR1 and CDR2: MNHNY, SVGAGI (reference sequence). The CDR3 totals 16 residues. CDR3 protein: CASRDIQGRTNTEAFF.

This chain joins TRBV12-3 or TRBV12-4 and TRBJ2-2; without DNA, the TCRdb call of TRBD1 cannot be checked. The CDR3 is made up of 16 amino acids. CDR3 sequence: CASSLGQVSNTGELFF.

This chain joins TRBV4-3 and TRBJ2-7; TCRdb's D gene call, TRBD2, goes unchecked for lack of DNA. The length of the CDR3 is 15 residues. Germline V gene lookup returns CDR1 LGHNA and CDR2 YSLEER. Here the CDR3 reads CASSQDVAGVGEQYF.

The chain links TRBV7-9 to TRBJ2-1; TCRdb's D call of TRBD2 is untestable without DNA. Germline CDR1 and CDR2: SEHNR and FQNEAQ (reference sequence). The CDR3 totals 12 residues. Here the CDR3 reads CASSQGLAYPFF.

The chain uses TRBV4-3 and TRBJ2-7; TCRdb lists TRBD2, though no DNA is available to test this call. Germline CDR1 is LGHNA and CDR2 is YSLEER. CDR3 size: 14 residues. CDR3 amino acids: CASSQDTRGYEQYF.

The chain couples TRBV6-6 to TRBJ1-3; TCRdb picks TRBD1, but there is no DNA to check that call. Per the germline V gene, CDR1 is MNHNY and CDR2 is SVGAGI (reference sequence). This CDR3 region has 14 residues. The CDR3 is CASSPVGSGNTIYF.

This clonotype is deemed medium-sized by its frequency. CDR3 sequence reads: CASSQTSGSDIQYF. This sequence joins TRBV7-9 and TRBJ2-4; TCRdb returns TRBD2, unconfirmable since there is no DNA. Germline CDR1 SEHNR, CDR2 FQNEAQ (reference sequence). CDR3 length: 14 residues.

Considering frequency, this clonotype is medium-sized. The CDR3 here is CASSPPRSGRKADTQYF. This chain uses TRBV7-9 with TRBJ2-3; TCRdb outputs TRBD2, but without DNA this stays unchecked. Germline assignment: CDR1 SEHNR and CDR2 FQNEAQ (reference sequence). The CDR3 runs to 17 residues.

The CDR3 sequence: CASSNVQGGDYGYTF. The chain uses TRBV27 and TRBJ1-2; TCRdb names TRBD1, which stays unverified in the absence of DNA. The CDR3 has 15 residues. Germline loops: CDR1 MNHEY, CDR2 SMNVEV (reference sequence).

This chain connects TRBV28 to TRBJ1-2. CDR3 size: 13 residues. Germline V gene sequence: CDR1 MDHEN, CDR2 SYDVKM. This chain's CDR3 is CASRVRDFRGYTF.

V and J are TRBV12-3 or TRBV12-4 and TRBJ2-3; TCRdb designates TRBD1, a call that cannot be tested without DNA. This CDR3 is built from 15 residues. The CDR3 protein is CASSRAGTSRDTQYF.

The genes are TRBV12-3 or TRBV12-4 and TRBJ2-1; TCRdb picks TRBD1, but there is no DNA to check that call. The CDR3 sequence is 20 residues long. The CDR3 region is CASSSRTGGLSPSSYNEQFF.

By frequency, this clonotype is medium-sized. The gene calls are TRBV5-5 and TRBJ1-2; the TRBD1 assignment by TCRdb is unverifiable without DNA. Germline CDR1 and CDR2: SGHKS and YYEKEE (reference sequence). This CDR3 is 14 amino acids long. CDR3: CASSWTGTYYGYTF.

This clonotype is identified as medium-sized (0.01 to 0.1%) from frequency. The chain joins TRBV7-2 to TRBJ1-4; the D gene TCRdb calls, TRBD1, cannot be checked with no DNA. Germline V gives CDR1 SGHTA, CDR2 FQGNSA. CDR3 length: 15 residues. The CDR3 sequence: CASSLYGGVHEKLFF.

The V call is TRBV21-1, the J call TRBJ2-7; without DNA, the TCRdb call of TRBD1 cannot be checked. TRBV21-1 is a known pseudogene. The CDR3 sequence is 15 residues long. The CDR3 loop reads CPDSTRDSPGDEQYF.

The chain links TRBV20-1 to TRBJ2-7; TCRdb names TRBD1, which stays unverified in the absence of DNA. This CDR3 is 14 amino acids long. Germline CDR1 and CDR2: DFQATT and SNEGSKA (reference sequence). The CDR3 region is CSAHLSGGGYEQYF.

V usage is TRBV7-3 and J usage is TRBJ1-1. Germline CDR1 reads SGHTA; CDR2 reads FQGTGA. There are 13 residues in the CDR3. This CDR3 reads CASSFYTLTEAFF.

This clonotype is labeled large based on frequency. This chain joins TRBV12-3 or TRBV12-4 and TRBJ1-2; TCRdb's D call, TRBD1, is unchecked because there is no DNA. This CDR3 has 11 residues. CDR3: CAILWAKGYTF.

The chain uses TRBV30 and TRBJ2-6; TCRdb returns TRBD1, unconfirmable since there is no DNA. The CDR3 is 17 amino acids. Germline values: CDR1 GTSNPN, CDR2 SVGIG (reference sequence). The CDR3 loop reads CAWRRTGVSTGANVLTF. Complete variable domain (other parts from reference TRBV30 and TRBJ2-6): SQTIHQWPATLVQPVGSPLSLECTVEGTSNPNLYWYRQAAGRGLQLLFYSVGIGQISSEVPQNLSASRPQDRQFILSSKKLLLSDSGFYLCAWRRTGVSTGANVLTFGAGSRLTVL.

The chain has TRBV12-3 or TRBV12-4 and TRBJ1-5. The length of the CDR3 is 14 residues. The CDR3 loop is CASSLSTVNQPQHF.

This chain uses TRBV30 with TRBJ2-6. Germline V gene lookup returns CDR1 GTSNPN and CDR2 SVGIG (reference sequence). The CDR3 is made up of 14 amino acids. The CDR3 sequence is CAWSAGSGANVLTF.

The rearrangement joins TRBV6-6 to TRBJ1-1. Germline lookup yields CDR1 MNHNY and CDR2 SVGAGI (reference sequence). The CDR3 runs to 16 residues. Here the CDR3 reads CASSYSMFQENTEAFF.

This clonotype counts as medium-sized by frequency. This chain uses TRBV20-1 with TRBJ2-7; the TCRdb call, TRBD2, lacks DNA for checking. CDR3 length: 15 amino acids. The V gene's germline CDR1 is DFQATT and CDR2 SNEGSKA (reference sequence). The CDR3 spells CSASNVSGLTYEQYF.